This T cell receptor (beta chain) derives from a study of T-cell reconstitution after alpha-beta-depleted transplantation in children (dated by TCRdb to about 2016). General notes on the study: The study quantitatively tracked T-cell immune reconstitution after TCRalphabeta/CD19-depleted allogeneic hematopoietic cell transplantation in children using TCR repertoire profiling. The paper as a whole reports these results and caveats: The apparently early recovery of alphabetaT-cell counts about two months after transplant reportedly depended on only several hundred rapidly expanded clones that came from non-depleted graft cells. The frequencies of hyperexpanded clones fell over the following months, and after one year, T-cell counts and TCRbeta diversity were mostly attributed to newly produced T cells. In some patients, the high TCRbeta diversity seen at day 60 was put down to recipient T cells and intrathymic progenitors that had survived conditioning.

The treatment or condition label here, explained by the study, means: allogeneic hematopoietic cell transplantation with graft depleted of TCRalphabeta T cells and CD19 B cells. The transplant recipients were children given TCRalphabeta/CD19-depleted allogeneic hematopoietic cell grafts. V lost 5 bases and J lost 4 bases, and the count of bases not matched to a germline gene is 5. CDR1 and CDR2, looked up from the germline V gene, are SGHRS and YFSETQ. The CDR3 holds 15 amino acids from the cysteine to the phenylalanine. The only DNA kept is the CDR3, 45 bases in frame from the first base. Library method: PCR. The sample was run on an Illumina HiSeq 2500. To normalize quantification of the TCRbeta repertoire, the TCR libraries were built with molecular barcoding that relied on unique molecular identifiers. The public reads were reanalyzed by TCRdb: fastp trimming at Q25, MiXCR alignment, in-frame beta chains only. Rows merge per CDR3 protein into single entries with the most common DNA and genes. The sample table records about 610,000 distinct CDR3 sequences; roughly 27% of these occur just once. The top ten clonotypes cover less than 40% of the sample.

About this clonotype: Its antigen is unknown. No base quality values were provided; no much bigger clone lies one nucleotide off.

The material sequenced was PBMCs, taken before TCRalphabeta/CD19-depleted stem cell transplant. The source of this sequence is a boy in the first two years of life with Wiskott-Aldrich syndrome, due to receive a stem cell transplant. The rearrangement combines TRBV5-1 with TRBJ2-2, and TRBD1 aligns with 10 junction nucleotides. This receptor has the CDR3 CASSRDRGFTGELFF. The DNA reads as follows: TGCGCCAGCAGTCGGGACAGGGGATTCACCGGGGAGCTGTTTTTT.